The entry below describes one T cell receptor (beta chain). Profiled with immunoSEQ multiplex PCR; TCRdb holds only in-frame clones, not every one. The sample holds 2 million to 2.5 million clones, roughly 91% seen once. Germline assignment: CDR1 SGHVS and CDR2 FQNEAQ. The CDR3 runs 16 residues. Trimming took 5 bases from V and 3 from J, leaving 18 bases between them. Selected positively for CCR7 and CD45RO-negative, naive CD8 cells excluded terminally differentiated effector memory CD45RA+ cells. These data are taken from a study of shared clonotypes between healthy human individuals. Sequencing input: naive CD8+ T cells from PBMCs. This TCR came from a man aged 18 to 30 in good health. Some clones in this sample may be carry-over from other donors' samples. The gene calls are TRBV7-8 and TRBJ2-3; D is unresolved. CDR3 amino acids: CASSPTAIVGTDTQYF. DNA for the CDR3: TGTGCCAGCAGCCCAACCGCGATTGTTGGGACAGATACGCAGTATTTT.